Each of the 6 T cell receptor beta chains below was sequenced from the same sample in a study of Graves' ophthalmopathy and Graves' hyperthyroidism. RNA transcripts yielded amplified TCR beta CDR3 regions. The first-round RT-PCR employed HTBI primers together with the Qiagen OneStep RT-PCR kit. A multiplex PCR was then performed as the second round. Each CDR3 protein gets one entry after TCRdb re-called the multiplex PCR reads with MiXCR. The sample yields approximately 380,000 distinct CDR3 sequences, 20% to 25% seen once. Sequencing was carried out using peripheral blood. All receptors derive from a woman under 30 with stable Graves' hyperthyroidism.

This clonotype appeared a single time. V and J are TRBV7-8 and TRBJ2-5, with D possibly matching TRBD1 (6 bases). Trimming left V 6 bases short and J 2 bases short, with 16 bases between. Germline values: CDR1 SGHVS, CDR2 FQNEAQ. The CDR3 consists of 15 residues. The CDR3 DNA sequence: TGTGCCAGCAGTTATCCGGGACAAGCTCAAGAGACCCAGTACTTC. Translation: CASSYPGQAQETQYF. Variable domain in full (rest from reference TRBV7-8 and TRBJ2-5): GAGVSQSPRYKVAKRGQDVALRCDPISGHVSLFWYQQALGQGPEFLTYFQNEAQLDKSGLPSDRFFAERPEGSVSTLKIQRTQQEDSAVYLCASSYPGQAQETQYFGPGTRLLVL.

This clonotype appeared many times. V gene TRBV20-1 combines with J gene TRBJ2-7; D gene uncertain. V shed 8 bases and J shed 0 bases, with 8 bases lying between them. The CDR3 length is 11 residues. Germline V gene sequence: CDR1 DFQATT, CDR2 SNEGSKA (reference sequence). Here the CDR3 reads CSPGISYEQYF. The CDR3 bases are TGCAGTCCTGGAATCTCCTACGAGCAGTACTTC.

This rearrangement joins TRBV18 to TRBJ2-7; 7 positions agree with TRBD2. The CDR3 runs 14 residues. In germline, CDR1 is KGHSH, CDR2 LQKENI. V was pared by 3 bases and J by 2 bases, with 4 bases of the junction left unmatched. CDR3 sequence (DNA): TGTGCCAGCTCACCCGGGACTACCGCCTACGAGCAGTACTTC. It specifies CASSPGTTAYEQYF.

This clonotype was observed at least ten times. This sequence joins TRBV18 and TRBJ2-5; D call uncertain. The V end was cut by 2 bases, the J end by 4 bases, with 17 bases between. CDR3 length: 16 amino acids. Germline V gene sequence: CDR1 KGHSH, CDR2 LQKENI. This CDR3 is CASSPNGASTSETQYF. In nucleotides, the CDR3 is TGTGCCAGCTCACCAAACGGAGCGTCTACATCAGAGACCCAGTACTTC.

This clonotype was recorded once. The rearrangement joins TRBV20-1 to TRBJ2-2, with no clear D. With 6 bases removed from V and 4 bases from J, the gap between germline ends came to 9 bases. Germline V gene data show CDR1 as DFQATT and CDR2 as SNEGSKA (reference sequence). This CDR3 has 12 residues. The CDR3 DNA reads as TGCAGTGCCGGAAAAGGCACCGGGGAGCTGTTTTTT. It specifies CSAGKGTGELFF.

This clonotype was detected many times. The chain links TRBV20-1 to TRBJ1-6, with TRBD1 identical over 7 bases. The germline V gene encodes CDR1 DFQATT and CDR2 SNEGSKA (reference sequence). This CDR3 is 14 amino acids long. The trim removed 2 bases at V and 4 bases at J, leaving 2 bases unmatched. The CDR3 is CSARSGQYNSPLHF. DNA for the CDR3: TGCAGTGCTAGATCGGGACAGTATAATTCACCCCTCCACTTT.